The present T cell receptor beta chain was sequenced within a study of blood T cells in healthy people across ages. Findings and caveats of the study: CMV infection status of these donors was not known. A roughly linear age-dependent decrease characterized TCR beta diversity per million T cells.

The V end was cut by 3 bases, the J end by 8 bases, with 14 bases between. This CDR3 is built from 15 residues. CDR1 SGHTA and CDR2 FQGNSA come from the germline V gene. As concerns this clonotype: Its antigen is undetermined.

A second PCR, run for about 7 to 12 cycles, used a sample-barcoded 5' primer plus a J-beta primer mix. TCRdb called the 5' RACE reads again in MiXCR, with one record for every CDR3 protein. The data contain 700,000 to 950,000 distinct CDR3 sequences, 35% to 45% of them singletons. The genes are TRBV7-2 and TRBJ1-6, with D perhaps matching TRBD1 (6 bases). What was sequenced was blood. The origin of this receptor is a woman in her sixties or seventies in good health. CDR3 protein: CASSFLTGGDSPLHF. CDR3 DNA sequence: TGTGCCAGCAGCTTCCTGACAGGAGGAGATTCACCCCTCCACTTT.